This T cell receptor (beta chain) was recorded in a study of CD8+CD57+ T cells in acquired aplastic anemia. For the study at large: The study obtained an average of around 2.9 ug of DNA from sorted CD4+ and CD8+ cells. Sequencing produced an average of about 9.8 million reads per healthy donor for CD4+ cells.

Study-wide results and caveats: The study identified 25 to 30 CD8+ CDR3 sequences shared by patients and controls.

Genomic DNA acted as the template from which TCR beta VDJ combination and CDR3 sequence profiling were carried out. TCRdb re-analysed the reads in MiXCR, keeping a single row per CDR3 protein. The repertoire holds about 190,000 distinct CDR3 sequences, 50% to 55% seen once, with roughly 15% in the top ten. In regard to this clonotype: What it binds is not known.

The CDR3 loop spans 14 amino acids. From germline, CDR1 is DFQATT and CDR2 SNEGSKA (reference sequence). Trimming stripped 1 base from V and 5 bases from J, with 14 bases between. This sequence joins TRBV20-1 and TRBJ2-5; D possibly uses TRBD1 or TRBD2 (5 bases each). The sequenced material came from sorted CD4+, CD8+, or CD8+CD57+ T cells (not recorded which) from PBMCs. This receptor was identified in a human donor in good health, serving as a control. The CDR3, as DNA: TGCAGTGCTAGAGCTGGGGGTGGGGCGGAGACCCAGTACTTC. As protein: CSARAGGGAETQYF.